The source of this TCR beta chain is a study of T cells in Graves' hyperthyroidism and ophthalmopathy. Study outcomes and limitations: Appearing also in blood were most of the thyroid clonotypes expanded above 0.001. The model foresaw ophthalmopathy a median 6.5 months prior to onset.

There are many counts of this clonotype. What it binds is not known. Clinical symptoms, serum thyroxine and TRAb, thyroid ultrasound and orbital computed tomography together formed the diagnostic basis. Template material for amplifying TCR beta CDR3 regions consisted of RNA transcripts. The primer set for the first-round RT-PCR of the TCR CDR3 was HTBI. TCRdb reanalysed the multiplex PCR reads using MiXCR and keeps one entry per CDR3 protein. The sample consists of around 540,000 distinct CDR3 sequences, 46% of them appearing once. The CDR3 contains 12 residues. The V gene lost 10 bases and the J gene lost 4 bases, with 13 bases spanning the gap. The germline CDR1 and CDR2 sequences are ENHRY and SYGVKD.

This sequence joins TRBV10-3 and TRBJ1-2; TRBD1 might be the D (6 bases). The sequence derives from a young woman with Graves' hyperthyroidism. Sequencing input: peripheral blood or thyroid tissue (not recorded which). In nucleotides, the CDR3 is TGTGCCACCAGGGGAGAGGTCTATGGCTACACCTTC. It yields the protein CATRGEVYGYTF.